This T cell receptor (beta chain) was documented in a study of blood T cell repertoires in COVID-19. In its sample, this clone was seen once. The identical CDR3 is also encoded by other nucleotide sequences in the sample. Per the original data handling: Using reference gene primer amplification, nucleated cell counts were estimated. Profiled with immunoSEQ multiplex PCR; TCRdb holds only in-frame clones, not every one. That table gives V, J and clone size, and the DNA gave D and trimming. The sample contains 110,000 to 150,000 clones, about 86% of which appear only once. The V gene lost 0 bases and the J gene lost 3 bases, with 12 bases spanning the gap. The CDR3 is made up of 15 amino acids. Looked up from germline, CDR1 is MNHEY and CDR2 is SVGAGI.

The sequence came from a human donor in a cohort sampled during active COVID-19. This chain joins TRBV6-5 and TRBJ2-7; the D gene is possibly TRBD2 (6 bases). Sequenced input: peripheral blood. CDR3: CASSYSTGGIYEQYF. The DNA for the CDR3 is TGTGCCAGCAGTTACTCGACCGGGGGTATCTACGAGCAGTACTTC.